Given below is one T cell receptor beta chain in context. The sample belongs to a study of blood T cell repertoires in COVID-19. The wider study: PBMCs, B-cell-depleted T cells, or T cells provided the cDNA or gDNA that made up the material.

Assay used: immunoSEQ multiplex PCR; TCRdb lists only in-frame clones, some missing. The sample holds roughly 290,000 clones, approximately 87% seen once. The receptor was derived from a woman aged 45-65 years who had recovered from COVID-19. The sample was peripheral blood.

In DNA form, the CDR3 reads TGTGCCAGCAGTGACAGGGGGGCAGATACGCAGTATTTT. Amino acid sequence: CASSDRGADTQYF. V and J are TRBV2 and TRBJ2-3, with D maybe TRBD1 (7 bases). V gave up 3 bases and J gave up 4 bases, with 8 bases separating them. Germline CDR1 is SNHLY and CDR2 is FYNNEI. The CDR3 contains 13 residues.